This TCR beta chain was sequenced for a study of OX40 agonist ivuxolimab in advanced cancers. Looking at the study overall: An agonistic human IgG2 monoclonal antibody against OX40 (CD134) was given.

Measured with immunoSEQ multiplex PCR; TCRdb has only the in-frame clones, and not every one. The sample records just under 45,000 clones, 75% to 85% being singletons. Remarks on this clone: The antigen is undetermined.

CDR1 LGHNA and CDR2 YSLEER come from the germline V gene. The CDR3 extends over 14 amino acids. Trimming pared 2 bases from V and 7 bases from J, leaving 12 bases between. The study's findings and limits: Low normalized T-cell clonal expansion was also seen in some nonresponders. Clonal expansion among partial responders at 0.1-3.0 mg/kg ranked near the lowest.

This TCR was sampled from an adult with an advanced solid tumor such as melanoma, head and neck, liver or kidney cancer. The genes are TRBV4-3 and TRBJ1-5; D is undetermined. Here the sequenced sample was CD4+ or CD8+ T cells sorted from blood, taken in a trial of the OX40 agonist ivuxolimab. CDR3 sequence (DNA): TGCGCCAGCAGCCAATCGACCGGAGGACAGCCCCAGCATTTT. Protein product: CASSQSTGGQPQHF.